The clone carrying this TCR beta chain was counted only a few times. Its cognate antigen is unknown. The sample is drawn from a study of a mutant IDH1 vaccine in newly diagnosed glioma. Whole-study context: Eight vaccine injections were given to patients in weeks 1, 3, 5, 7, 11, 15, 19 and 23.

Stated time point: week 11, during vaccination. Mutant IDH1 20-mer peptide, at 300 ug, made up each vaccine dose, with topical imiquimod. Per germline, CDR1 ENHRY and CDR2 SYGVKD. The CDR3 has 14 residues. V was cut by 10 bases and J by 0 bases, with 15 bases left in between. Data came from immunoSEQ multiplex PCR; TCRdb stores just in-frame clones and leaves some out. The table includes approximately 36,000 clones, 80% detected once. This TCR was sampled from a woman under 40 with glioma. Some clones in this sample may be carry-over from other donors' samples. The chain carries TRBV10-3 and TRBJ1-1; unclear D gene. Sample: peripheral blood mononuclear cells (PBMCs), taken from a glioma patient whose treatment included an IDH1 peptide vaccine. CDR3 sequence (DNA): TGTGCCACCTTGGGTGGAGGCATGAACACTGAAGCTTTCTTT. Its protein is CATLGGGMNTEAFF.